This entry lists 21 T cell receptor beta chains sequenced from one sample in a study of blood T cell repertoires in COVID-19. TCRdb's copy holds only in-frame clones and misses some; the assay was immunoSEQ multiplex PCR. This table holds about 150,000 clones, roughly nine tenths found once. Sequenced sample: peripheral blood. These receptor sequences come from a woman in her 70s with acute or convalescent COVID-19.

The J gene is TRBJ1-2, the V gene TRBV19; no clear D gene. V gave up 6 bases and J gave up 8 bases, with 22 bases separating them. Germline CDR1 and CDR2: LNHDA and SQIVND (reference sequence). The CDR3 is 15 residues long. The CDR3 sequence is CASRPYGQASYGYTF. DNA of the CDR3: TGTGCCAGTAGGCCCTATGGGCAGGCTTCCTACGGCTACACCTTC.

This clone occurred a few times. The chain recombines TRBV7-2 with TRBJ1-5; 9 nucleotides agree with TRBD1. J lost 6 bases, V lost 5 bases, and 5 bases had no gene match. The CDR3 extends over 14 amino acids. CDR1 and CDR2 (germline): SGHTA, FQGNSA. CDR3 bases: TGTGCCAGCAGCACACAGGGGGCGCTTCAGCCCCAGCATTTT. Protein: CASSTQGALQPQHF. The variable domain in full, completed from reference TRBV7-2 and TRBJ1-5, reads GAGVSQSPSNKVTEKGKDVELRCDPISGHTALYWYRQSLGQGLEFLIYFQGNSAPDKSGLPSDRFSAERTGGSVSTLTIQRTQQEDSAVYLCASSTQGALQPQHFGDGTRLSIL.

The chain is built from TRBV7-9 and TRBJ2-3, with 7 positions matching TRBD2. The CDR3 length is 14 residues. Trimming took 5 bases from V and 3 from J; bases not matched to a gene: 5. CDR1 and CDR2 from the germline V gene are SEHNR and FQNEAQ (reference sequence). Written as DNA, the CDR3 is TGTGCCAGCAGCCCGATCGGGGGGACAGATACGCAGTATTTT. It specifies CASSPIGGTDTQYF.

The chain recombines TRBV2 with TRBJ2-3, with D possibly being TRBD2 (7 bases). Trimming left V 6 bases short and J 5 bases short, with 15 bases between. Per germline, CDR1 SNHLY and CDR2 FYNNEI. This CDR3 contains 14 residues. CDR3 bases: TGTGCCAGCAGCCTGGGGGGGGCCAGAGATACGCAGTATTTT. As protein: CASSLGGARDTQYF.

J is TRBJ2-7 and V is TRBV3-1 (or the pseudogene TRBV3-2); the match to TRBD2 covers 10 bases. Looked up from germline, CDR1 is LGHDT and CDR2 is YNNKEL (reference sequence). This CDR3 has 15 amino acids. Trimming took 0 bases from V and 5 from J; bases not matched to a gene: 4. CDR3 DNA: TGTGCCAGCAGCCAAGATTTTACTAGCGGGAACGAGCAGTACTTC. Translated: CASSQDFTSGNEQYF.

This clone was observed a few times. The chain employs TRBV6-6 and TRBJ1-6; the D gene is possibly TRBD1 (5 bases). The germline V gene encodes CDR1 MNHNY and CDR2 SVGAGI (reference sequence). V was clipped by 8 bases and J by 6 bases, with 17 bases between them. The CDR3 is 15 amino acids. The CDR3: CASAWGEGRNSPLHF. CDR3 sequence (DNA): TGTGCCAGCGCCTGGGGGGAGGGGCGTAATTCACCCCTCCACTTT.

The chain joins TRBV29-1 to TRBJ1-1; perhaps TRBD1 as D (5 bases). Trimming removed 6 bases from V and 8 bases from J, with 19 bases in between. In germline, CDR1 is SQVTM, CDR2 ANQGSEA. The CDR3 extends over 13 amino acids. CDR3 DNA sequence: TGCAGCGTGCCCCCGGGGGGGAAATCCGAAGCTTTCTTT. Translating gives CSVPPGGKSEAFF.

The chain links TRBV7-6 to TRBJ1-1; weak D call: TRBD1 (6 bases). The germline V and J ends were trimmed by 4 bases and 5 bases, with 11 bases remaining between them. The CDR3 totals 13 residues. Germline CDR1 reads SGHVS; CDR2 reads FNYEAQ. The CDR3 DNA sequence: TGTGCCAGCAGCTACAGGGTCTCAACTGAAGCTTTCTTT. Its protein is CASSYRVSTEAFF. The full variable domain, with the rest looked up from reference TRBV7-6 and TRBJ1-1, is GAGVSQSPRYKVTKRGQDVALRCDPISGHVSLYWYRQALGQGPEFLTYFNYEAQQDKSGLPNDRFSAERPEGSISTLTIQRTEQRDSAMYRCASSYRVSTEAFFGQGTRLTVV.

V gene TRBV24-1 combines with J gene TRBJ2-2; possibly TRBD2 for D (5 bases). The V end lost 4 bases, the J end lost 0 bases, and 17 bases lay between the germline ends. CDR3 size: 18 residues. Germline V lookup: CDR1 KGHDR, CDR2 SFDVKD. CDR3 in DNA: TGTGCCACCAGTGAATCTTCTTTCTATAGCGCGAACACCGGGGAGCTGTTTTTT. It yields the protein CATSESSFYSANTGELFF.

As regards this clone: At one boundary the junction diverges from the germline segment, which might be a read error. This chain links TRBV24-1 with TRBJ1-2; 11 nucleotides line up with TRBD1. CDR3 size: 18 residues. CDR1 is KGHDR and CDR2 is SFDVKD in the germline V gene. CDR3 sequence (DNA): TGTGCCACCAGTGATGCCTCACCCGGGACAGGGGGGCGTGGGCTACTCTTCTTC. Protein sequence: CATSDASPGTGGRGLLFF.

This chain connects TRBV28 to TRBJ1-2; 7 bases line up with TRBD1. Germline CDR1 is MDHEN and CDR2 is SYDVKM. Trimming removed 4 bases from V and 4 bases from J; junction bases left unmatched: 3. CDR3 length equals 13 residues. The CDR3, as DNA: TGTGCCAGCAGTTGGGGACAGCGCTATGGCTACACCTTC. Protein sequence: CASSWGQRYGYTF.

The rearrangement uses TRBV5-1 and TRBJ1-2, with 8 bases identical to TRBD1. Trimming cost V 0 bases and J 4 bases; bases outside gene matches: 2. Germline V gene data show CDR1 as SGHRS and CDR2 as YFSETQ. CDR3 length: 14 residues. As DNA, the CDR3 is TGCGCCAGCAGCTTGGGGACAGGGCTCTATGGCTACACCTTC. This encodes CASSLGTGLYGYTF.

This clone has more than one count but fewer than ten. This CDR3 reads CASSATGGTNEKLFF. In DNA, the CDR3 is TGTGCCAGCAGCGCTACAGGGGGCACTAATGAAAAACTGTTTTTT. The chain joins TRBV5-6 to TRBJ1-4, with 9 bases that match TRBD1. Unmatched junction bases numbered 3, after V lost 4 bases and J lost 2 bases. The CDR3 consists of 15 residues. Germline-derived CDR1 and CDR2 are SGHDT and YYEEEE.

The rearrangement joins TRBV7-9 to TRBJ2-5, with TRBD1 identical over 11 bases. Germline CDR1 reads SEHNR; CDR2 reads FQNEAQ (reference sequence). This CDR3 has 16 residues. Trimming cost V 4 bases and J 5 bases; bases outside gene matches: 9. CDR3 sequence: CASSSVFRDRGETQYF. The CDR3 region has the DNA TGTGCCAGCAGCTCCGTATTCCGGGACAGGGGGGAGACCCAGTACTTC.

In its sample, this clone was seen once. The chain is built from TRBV11-2 and TRBJ2-7; TRBD2 might be the D (5 bases). The CDR3 is 15 residues long. V was trimmed by 5 bases and J by 0 bases, leaving 14 bases between them. Germline-derived CDR1 and CDR2 are SGHAT and FQNNGV. CDR3 sequence reads: CASSTNPSSSYEQYF. The CDR3 DNA reads as TGTGCCAGCAGCACCAACCCTAGCAGCTCCTACGAGCAGTACTTC.

This clone was counted only a few times. The V gene is TRBV28, the J gene TRBJ1-2, with a weak D call TRBD1 (6 bases). The germline gives CDR1 MDHEN, CDR2 SYDVKM. The CDR3 spans 15 residues. Trimming left V 2 bases short and J 7 bases short, with 17 bases between. CDR3 coding DNA: TGTGCCAGCAGTTTAACCTACAGGGTAACGGCTGGCTACACCTTC. It yields the protein CASSLTYRVTAGYTF.

This chain joins TRBV18 and TRBJ1-4; 7 nucleotides agree with TRBD1. The germline V gene has CDR1 KGHSH and CDR2 LQKENI. V shed 4 bases and J 9 bases; nucleotides not matched to a gene: 11. This CDR3 contains 15 residues. CDR3 bases: TGTGCCAGCTCACGACTCGGGACAGACTCTCAAAAACTGTTTTTT. This sequence encodes CASSRLGTDSQKLFF.

V and J are TRBV6-6 and TRBJ1-5; perhaps TRBD1 as D (5 bases). V dropped 2 bases and J dropped 0 bases, with 8 bases sitting between them. CDR1 MNHNY and CDR2 SVGAGI come from the germline V gene (reference sequence). This CDR3 has 15 residues. The CDR3 sequence is CASSYPGGSNQPQHF. CDR3 nucleotide sequence: TGTGCCAGCAGTTACCCCGGGGGTAGCAATCAGCCCCAGCATTTT.

The chain recombines TRBV5-6 with TRBJ2-1; 8 bases are a match to TRBD2. With V trimmed by 4 bases and J by 3 bases, 6 bases remained unmatched. The CDR3 length is 15 residues. From germline, CDR1 is SGHDT and CDR2 YYEEEE. The CDR3 DNA reads TGTGCCAGCAGCCTGGGACTAGGGAGCTACAATGAGCAGTTCTTC. The encoded protein is CASSLGLGSYNEQFF.

The chain couples TRBV4-3 to TRBJ2-3; perhaps TRBD2 as D (5 bases). Germline V CDR1 and CDR2: LGHNA, YSLEER. The CDR3 runs to 17 residues. The V and J ends lost 4 bases and 4 bases respectively, with 21 bases between them. The CDR3 DNA follows: TGCGCCAGCAGCCCCCGGACGGACTCCTTGGGCCCAGATACGCAGTATTTT. Residues: CASSPRTDSLGPDTQYF.

The rearrangement joins TRBV6-1 to TRBJ2-3, with TRBD2 as a possible D gene (6 bases). The CDR3 has 14 amino acids. The germline V gene has CDR1 MNHNS and CDR2 SASEGT. Trimming removed 2 bases from V and 4 bases from J, with 10 bases in between. DNA of the CDR3: TGTGCCAGCAGTGAACGGGGGAATTCAGATACGCAGTATTTT. Amino acid sequence: CASSERGNSDTQYF.